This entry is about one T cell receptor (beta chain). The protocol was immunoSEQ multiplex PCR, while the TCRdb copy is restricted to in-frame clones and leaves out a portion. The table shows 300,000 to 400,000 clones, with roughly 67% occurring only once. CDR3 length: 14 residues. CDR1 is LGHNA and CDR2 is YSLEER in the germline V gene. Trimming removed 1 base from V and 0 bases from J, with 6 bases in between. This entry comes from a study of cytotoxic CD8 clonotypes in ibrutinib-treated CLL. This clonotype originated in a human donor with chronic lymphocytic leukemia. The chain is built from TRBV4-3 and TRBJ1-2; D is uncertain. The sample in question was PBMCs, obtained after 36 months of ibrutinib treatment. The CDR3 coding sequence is TGCGCCAGCAGCCAAGCGACCGCTAACTATGGCTACACCTTC. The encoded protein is CASSQATANYGYTF.